Shown below are 7 T cell receptor beta chains from a single sample sequenced in a study of shared clonotypes between healthy human individuals. Produced via immunoSEQ multiplex PCR; TCRdb's table is partial and in-frame only. This table has approximately 1.5 million clones, approximately 98.5% appearing once. Sequencing was performed on naive CD4+ T cells sorted from blood. The subset: CD45RA+ positively selected. The receptors come from a man aged 25-45 years in good health.

V usage is TRBV15 and J usage is TRBJ2-3; TRBD2 matches 11 bases. The CDR3 length is 18 residues. V shed 4 bases and J 0 bases; nucleotides not matched to a gene: 9. Germline loops: CDR1 LNHNV, CDR2 YYDKDF (reference sequence). CDR3 sequence reads: CATSIVLGLAVSTDTQYF. The CDR3 nucleotides are TGTGCCACCAGCATAGTCCTGGGACTAGCGGTTAGCACAGATACGCAGTATTTT.

The V and J genes are TRBV4-3 and TRBJ2-2; no clear D. V was pared by 0 bases and J by 0 bases, with 14 bases between. Germline CDR1 and CDR2: LGHNA and YSLEER. The CDR3 sequence is 18 residues long. The CDR3 DNA is TGCGCCAGCAGCCAAGATTGGGGTGCAGTCGCGAACACCGGGGAGCTGTTTTTT. Translating it yields CASSQDWGAVANTGELFF.

This clone has only a few counts. The chain carries TRBV7-2 and TRBJ2-6; no clear D. The CDR3 totals 14 residues. The germline CDR1 and CDR2 sequences are SGHTA and FQGNSA. V lost 5 bases, J lost 2 bases, and 7 bases lay in between. The CDR3, as DNA: TGTGCCAGCAGCCCTGACGCTGGGGCCAACGTCCTGACTTTC. It is translated as CASSPDAGANVLTF.

This clone was counted once. The V call is TRBV29-1, the J call TRBJ2-4, with a weak D call TRBD1 (5 bases). Germline V gives CDR1 SQVTM, CDR2 ANQGSEA. The CDR3 runs 14 residues. V lost 6 bases to trimming and J lost 0 bases, with 12 bases between them. Written as DNA, the CDR3 is TGCAGCGTAACCTCAGGGTTAGCCAAAAACATTCAGTACTTC. This sequence encodes CSVTSGLAKNIQYF.

The chain combines TRBV2 with TRBJ1-4, with 7 positions matching TRBD1. V was pared by 5 bases and J by 4 bases, with 4 bases of the junction left unmatched. Looked up from germline, CDR1 is SNHLY and CDR2 is FYNNEI. There are 14 residues in the CDR3. CDR3: CASSRDSRNEKLFF. CDR3 nucleotide sequence: TGTGCCAGCAGTAGGGACAGTCGTAATGAAAAACTGTTTTTT.

The V call is TRBV10-3, the J call TRBJ1-2; 7 nucleotides line up with TRBD1. The germline CDR1 and CDR2 sequences are ENHRY and SYGVKD. The CDR3 spans 16 residues. Trimming removed 0 bases from V and 1 base from J; junction bases left unmatched: 5. CDR3 protein: CAISESPGQFNYGYTF. CDR3 sequence (DNA): TGTGCCATCAGTGAGTCCCCGGGACAGTTTAACTATGGCTACACCTTC.

This clone has just one count. This sequence joins TRBV19 and TRBJ2-7; 7 bases fit TRBD1. Germline lookup yields CDR1 LNHDA and CDR2 SQIVND (reference sequence). V trimming: 3 bases; J trimming: 5 bases; junction bases outside the gene matches: 10. This CDR3 comprises 15 residues. The CDR3 loop is CASSIFRDRAHEQYF. As DNA, the CDR3 is TGTGCCAGTAGTATCTTTCGAGACAGGGCCCACGAGCAGTACTTC.